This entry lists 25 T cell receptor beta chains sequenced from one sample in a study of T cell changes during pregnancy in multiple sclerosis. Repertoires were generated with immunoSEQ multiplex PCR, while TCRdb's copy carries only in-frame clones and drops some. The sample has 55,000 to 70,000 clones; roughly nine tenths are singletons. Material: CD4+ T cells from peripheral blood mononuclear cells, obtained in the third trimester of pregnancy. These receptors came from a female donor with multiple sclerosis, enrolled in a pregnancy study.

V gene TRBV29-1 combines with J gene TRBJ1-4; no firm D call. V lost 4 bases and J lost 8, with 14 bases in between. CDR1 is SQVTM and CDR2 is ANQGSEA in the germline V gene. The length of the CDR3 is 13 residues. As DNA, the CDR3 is TGCAGCGTTGTTGATAGTTCGGGGGAAAAACTGTTTTTT. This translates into CSVVDSSGEKLFF.

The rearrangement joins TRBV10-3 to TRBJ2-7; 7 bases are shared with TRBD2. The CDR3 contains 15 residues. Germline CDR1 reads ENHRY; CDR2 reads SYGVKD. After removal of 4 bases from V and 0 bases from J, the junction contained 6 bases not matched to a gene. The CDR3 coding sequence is TGTGCCATCAGTGGCAGGGCGGGGGACTCCTACGAGCAGTACTTC. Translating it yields CAISGRAGDSYEQYF.

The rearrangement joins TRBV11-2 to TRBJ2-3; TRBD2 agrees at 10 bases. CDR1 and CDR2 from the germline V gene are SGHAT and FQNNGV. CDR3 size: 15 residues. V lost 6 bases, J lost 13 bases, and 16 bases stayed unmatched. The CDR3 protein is CASRLNSGRPLLKYF. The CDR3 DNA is TGTGCCAGCAGATTAAATAGCGGGAGGCCCCTTTTGAAGTATTTT.

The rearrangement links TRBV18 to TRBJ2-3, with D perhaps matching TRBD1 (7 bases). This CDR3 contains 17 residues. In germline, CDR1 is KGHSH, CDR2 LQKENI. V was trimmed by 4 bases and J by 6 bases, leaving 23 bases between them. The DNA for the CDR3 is TGTGCCAGCTCACTCTCTATGGCGGGACAGTTATCCGATACGCAGTATTTT. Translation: CASSLSMAGQLSDTQYF. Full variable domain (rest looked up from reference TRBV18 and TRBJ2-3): NAGVMQNPRHLVRRRGQEARLRCSPMKGHSHVYWYRQLPEEGLKFMVYLQKENIIDESGMPKERFSAEFPKEGPSILRIQQVVRGDSAAYFCASSLSMAGQLSDTQYFGPGTRLTVL.

DNA of the CDR3: TGCAGCGCCAGACAGGGAGACACTGAAGCTTTCTTT. The encoded protein is CSARQGDTEAFF. The V and J genes are TRBV29-1 and TRBJ1-1, with 7 nucleotides matching TRBD1. The germline CDR1 and CDR2 sequences are SQVTM and ANQGSEA. CDR3 length: 12 residues. Trimming removed 7 bases from V and 3 bases from J; junction bases left unmatched: 5.

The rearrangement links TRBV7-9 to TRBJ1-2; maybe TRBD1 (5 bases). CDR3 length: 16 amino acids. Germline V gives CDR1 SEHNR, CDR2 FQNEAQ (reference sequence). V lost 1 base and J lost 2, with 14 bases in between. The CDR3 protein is CASSLVRQGTNYGYTF. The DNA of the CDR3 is TGTGCCAGCAGCTTAGTTCGGCAGGGTACGAACTATGGCTACACCTTC. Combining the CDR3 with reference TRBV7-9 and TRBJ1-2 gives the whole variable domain DTGVSQNPRHKITKRGQNVTFRCDPISEHNRLYWYRQTLGQGPEFLTYFQNEAQLEKSRLLSDRFSAERPKGSFSTLEIQRTEQGDSAMYLCASSLVRQGTNYGYTFGSGTRLTVV.

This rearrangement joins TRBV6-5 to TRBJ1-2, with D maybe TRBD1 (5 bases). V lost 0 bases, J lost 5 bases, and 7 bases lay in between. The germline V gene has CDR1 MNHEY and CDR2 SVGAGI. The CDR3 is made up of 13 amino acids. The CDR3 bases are TGTGCCAGCAGTTACTCGACAGTTTATGGCTACACCTTC. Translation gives CASSYSTVYGYTF.

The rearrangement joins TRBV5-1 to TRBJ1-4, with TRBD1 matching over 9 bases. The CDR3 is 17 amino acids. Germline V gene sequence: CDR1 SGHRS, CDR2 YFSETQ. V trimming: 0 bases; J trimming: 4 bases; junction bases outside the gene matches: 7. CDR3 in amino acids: CASSLGHGTGLNEKLFF. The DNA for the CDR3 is TGCGCCAGCAGCTTGGGACATGGGACAGGGCTTAATGAAAAACTGTTTTTT.

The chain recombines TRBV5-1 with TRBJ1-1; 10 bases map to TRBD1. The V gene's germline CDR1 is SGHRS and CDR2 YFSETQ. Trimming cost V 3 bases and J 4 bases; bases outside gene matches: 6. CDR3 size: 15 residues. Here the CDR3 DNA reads TGCGCCAGCAGCTCCGAGACAGGGGGCGGCACTGAAGCTTTCTTT. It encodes CASSSETGGGTEAFF.

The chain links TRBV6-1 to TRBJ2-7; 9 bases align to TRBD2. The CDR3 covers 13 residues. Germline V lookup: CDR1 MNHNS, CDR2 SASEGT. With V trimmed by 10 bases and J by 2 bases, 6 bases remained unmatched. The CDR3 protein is CAIMTSGPYEQYF. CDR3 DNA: TGTGCCATCATGACTAGCGGACCCTACGAGCAGTACTTC.

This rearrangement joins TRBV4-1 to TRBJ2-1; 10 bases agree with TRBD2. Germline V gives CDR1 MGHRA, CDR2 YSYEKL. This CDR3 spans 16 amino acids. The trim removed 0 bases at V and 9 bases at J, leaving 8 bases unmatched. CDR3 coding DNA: TGCGCCAGCAGCCAAGATGAAGCGGGAGGGGTCATTGAGCAGTTCTTC. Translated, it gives CASSQDEAGGVIEQFF.

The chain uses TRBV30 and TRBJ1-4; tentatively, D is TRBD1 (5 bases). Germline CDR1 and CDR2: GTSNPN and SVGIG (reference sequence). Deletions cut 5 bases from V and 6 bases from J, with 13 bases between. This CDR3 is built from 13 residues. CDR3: CAWSWQGDEKLFF. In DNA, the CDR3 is TGTGCCTGGTCGTGGCAGGGTGATGAAAAACTGTTTTTT.

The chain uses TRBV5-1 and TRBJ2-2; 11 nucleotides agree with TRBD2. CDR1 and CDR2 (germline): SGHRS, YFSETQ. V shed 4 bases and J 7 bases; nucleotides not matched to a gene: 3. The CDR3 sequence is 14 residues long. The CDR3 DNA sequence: TGCGCCAGCAGCCCGACTAGCGGGGTCGGGGAGCTGTTTTTT. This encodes CASSPTSGVGELFF.

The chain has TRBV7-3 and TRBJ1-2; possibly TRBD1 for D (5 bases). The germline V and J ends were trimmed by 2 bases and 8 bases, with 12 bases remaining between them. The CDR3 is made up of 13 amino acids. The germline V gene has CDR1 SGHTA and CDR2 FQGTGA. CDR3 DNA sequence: TGTGCCAGCAGCTTAGTGCAGGGAGGCGGCTACACCTTC. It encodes CASSLVQGGGYTF.

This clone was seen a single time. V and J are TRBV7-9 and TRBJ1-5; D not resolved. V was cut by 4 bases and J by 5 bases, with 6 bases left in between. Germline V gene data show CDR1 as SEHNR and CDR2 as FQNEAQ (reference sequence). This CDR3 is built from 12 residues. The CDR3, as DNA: TGTGCCAGCAGCTGGAGGGATCAGCCCCAGCATTTT. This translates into CASSWRDQPQHF.

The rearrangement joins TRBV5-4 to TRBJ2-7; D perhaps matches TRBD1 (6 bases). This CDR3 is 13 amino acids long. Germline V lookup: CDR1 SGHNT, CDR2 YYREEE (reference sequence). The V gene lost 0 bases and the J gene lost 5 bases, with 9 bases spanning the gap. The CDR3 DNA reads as TGTGCCAGCAGCTTGGCAGGGGTCAACGAGCAGTACTTC. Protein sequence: CASSLAGVNEQYF.

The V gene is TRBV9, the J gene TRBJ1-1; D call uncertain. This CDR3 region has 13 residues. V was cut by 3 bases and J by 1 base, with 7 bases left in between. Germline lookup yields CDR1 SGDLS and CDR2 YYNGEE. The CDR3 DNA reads TGTGCCAGCAGCGGACACAGGAACACTGAAGCTTTCTTT. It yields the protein CASSGHRNTEAFF.

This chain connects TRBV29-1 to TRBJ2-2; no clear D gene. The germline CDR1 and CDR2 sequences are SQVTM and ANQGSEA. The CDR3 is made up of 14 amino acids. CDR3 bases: TGCAGTTGTTTTGCCGCGGCTGACACCGGGGAGCTGTTTTTT. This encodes CSCFAAADTGELFF.

The CDR3 bases are TGTGCCATCAGTGAATCTCTGAGGGACACTGAAGCTTTCTTT. Residues: CAISESLRDTEAFF. The chain has TRBV10-3 and TRBJ1-1; D ambiguous. Trimming took off 3 bases at V and 3 bases at J, with 11 bases between the two ends. This CDR3 has 14 residues. Germline V lookup: CDR1 ENHRY, CDR2 SYGVKD.

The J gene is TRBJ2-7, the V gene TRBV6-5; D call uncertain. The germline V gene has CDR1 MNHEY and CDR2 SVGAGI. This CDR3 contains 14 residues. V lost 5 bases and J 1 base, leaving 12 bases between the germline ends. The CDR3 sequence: CASSAFEYSYEQYF. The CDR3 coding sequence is TGTGCCAGCAGTGCCTTTGAGTATTCCTACGAGCAGTACTTC.

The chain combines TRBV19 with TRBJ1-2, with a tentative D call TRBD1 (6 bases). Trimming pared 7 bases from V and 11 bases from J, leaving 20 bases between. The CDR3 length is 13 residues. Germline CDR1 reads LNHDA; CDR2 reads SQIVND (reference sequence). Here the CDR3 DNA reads TGTGCCAGTACCCCGGACAGCCGGTTCGGGTACACCTTC. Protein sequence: CASTPDSRFGYTF.

CDR3 in amino acids: CASSYSGLLETQYF. As DNA, the CDR3 is TGTGCCAGCAGCTACTCGGGACTTTTAGAGACCCAGTACTTC. The rearrangement uses TRBV7-2 and TRBJ2-5, with D possibly matching TRBD2 (6 bases). Trimming left V 4 bases short and J 4 bases short, with 13 bases between. Germline V gene lookup returns CDR1 SGHTA and CDR2 FQGNSA. The CDR3 is 14 residues long.

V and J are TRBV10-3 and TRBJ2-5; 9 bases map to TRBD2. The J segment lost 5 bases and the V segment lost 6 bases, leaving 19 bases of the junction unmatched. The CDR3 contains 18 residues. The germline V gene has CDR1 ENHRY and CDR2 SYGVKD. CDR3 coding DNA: TGTGCCATCAGCGACTCGAGGGGGGCGGGAGGGCCCTGGGAGACCCAGTACTTC. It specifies CAISDSRGAGGPWETQYF.

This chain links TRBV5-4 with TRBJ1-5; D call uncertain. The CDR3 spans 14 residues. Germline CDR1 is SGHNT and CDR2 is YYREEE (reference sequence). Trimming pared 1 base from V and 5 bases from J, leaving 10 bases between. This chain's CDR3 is CASSLLTNDQPQHF. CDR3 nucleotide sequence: TGTGCCAGCAGCTTGTTAACTAATGATCAGCCCCAGCATTTT.

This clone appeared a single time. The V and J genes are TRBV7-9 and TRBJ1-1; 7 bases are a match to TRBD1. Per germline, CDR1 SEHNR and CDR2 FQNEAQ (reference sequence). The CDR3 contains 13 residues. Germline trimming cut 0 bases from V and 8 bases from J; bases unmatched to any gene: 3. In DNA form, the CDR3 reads TGTGCCAGCAGCTTAGCGCCGGGACAGGAAGCTTTCTTT. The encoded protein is CASSLAPGQEAFF.